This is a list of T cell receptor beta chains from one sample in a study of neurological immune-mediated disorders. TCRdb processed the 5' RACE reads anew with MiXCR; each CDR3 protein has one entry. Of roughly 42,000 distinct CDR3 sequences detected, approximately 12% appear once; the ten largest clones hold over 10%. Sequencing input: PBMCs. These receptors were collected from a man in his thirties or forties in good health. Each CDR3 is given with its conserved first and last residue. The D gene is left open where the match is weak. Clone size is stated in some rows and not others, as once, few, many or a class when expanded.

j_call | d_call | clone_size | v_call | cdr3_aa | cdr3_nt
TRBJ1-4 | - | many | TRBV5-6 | CASSLDRAEKLFF | TGTGCCAGCAGCTTGGACCGGGCCGAAAAACTGTTTTTT
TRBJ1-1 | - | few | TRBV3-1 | CARSGGVMNTEAFF | TGTGCCCGCAGCGGGGGGGTTATGAACACTGAAGCTTTCTTT
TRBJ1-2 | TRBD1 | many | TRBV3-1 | CASRDRGEGYGYTF | TGTGCCAGCAGGGACAGGGGCGAGGGCTATGGCTACACCTTC
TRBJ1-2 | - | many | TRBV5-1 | CASSLDGGGYTF | TGCGCCAGCAGCTTGGATGGTGGTGGCTACACCTTC
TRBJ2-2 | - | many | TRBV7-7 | CASSPGIANTGELFF | TGTGCCAGCAGCCCAGGGATTGCGAACACCGGGGAGCTGTTTTTT
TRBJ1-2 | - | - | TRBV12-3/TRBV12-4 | CASSLRTDPVYGYTF | TGTGCCAGCAGTTTACGGACGGATCCAGTCTATGGCTACACCTTC
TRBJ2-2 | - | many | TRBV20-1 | CSARVGTWQDYTGELFF | TGCAGTGCTCGTGTGGGTACCTGGCAGGACTACACCGGGGAGCTGTTTTTT
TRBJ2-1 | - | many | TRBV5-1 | CASSLEGSAYNEQFF | TGCGCCAGCAGCTTGGAAGGGTCAGCCTACAATGAGCAGTTCTTC
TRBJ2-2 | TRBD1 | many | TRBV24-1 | CATSDPGTGVTGELFF | TGTGCCACCAGTGACCCCGGGACAGGGGTGACCGGGGAGCTGTTTTTT
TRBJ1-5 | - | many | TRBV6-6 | CASSYSAPPQHF | TGTGCCAGCAGTTACTCGGCCCCACCCCAGCATTTT
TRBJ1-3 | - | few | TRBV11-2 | CASSLNGGGRNTIYF | TGTGCCAGCAGCTTAAATGGAGGAGGTAGAAACACCATATATTTT
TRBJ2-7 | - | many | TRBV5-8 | CASSFWGTYEQYF | TGTGCCAGCAGCTTTTGGGGGACCTACGAGCAGTACTTC